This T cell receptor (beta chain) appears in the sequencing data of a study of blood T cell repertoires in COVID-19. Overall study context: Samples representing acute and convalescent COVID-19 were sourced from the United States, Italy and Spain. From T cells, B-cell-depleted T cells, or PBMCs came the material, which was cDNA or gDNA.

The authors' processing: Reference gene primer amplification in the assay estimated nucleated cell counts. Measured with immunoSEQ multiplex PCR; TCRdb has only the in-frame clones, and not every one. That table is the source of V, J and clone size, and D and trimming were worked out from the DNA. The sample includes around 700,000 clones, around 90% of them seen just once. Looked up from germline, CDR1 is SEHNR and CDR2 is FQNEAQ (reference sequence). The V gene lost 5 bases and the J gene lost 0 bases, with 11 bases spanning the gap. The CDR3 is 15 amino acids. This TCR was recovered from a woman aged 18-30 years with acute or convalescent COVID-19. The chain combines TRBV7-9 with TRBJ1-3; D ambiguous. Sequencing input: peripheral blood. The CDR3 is CASSGRGGSGNTIYF. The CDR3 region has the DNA TGTGCCAGCAGCGGCCGCGGAGGCTCTGGAAACACCATATATTTT.